Shown below are 7 T cell receptor beta chains from a single sample sequenced in a study of Ad26.COV2.S vaccination and SARS-CoV-2 variants. Measured with immunoSEQ multiplex PCR; TCRdb has only the in-frame clones, and not every one. The data show about 390,000 clones, 92% seen once. Treatment of the sample: 19 received Ad26.COV2.S at low or high dose, single or two shots; about 5 received placebo; per-sample allocation not given. Vaccine and placebo recipients were sampled on day 63 after the first injection. Sequences were derived from peripheral blood, sampled in a trial of Ad26.COV2.S vaccine versus placebo. The receptor set was obtained from a person between 18 and 60 years old who received the Ad26.COV2.S COVID-19 vaccine or a placebo.

V gene TRBV27 combines with J gene TRBJ1-5; D is uncertain. V was pared by 5 bases and J by 7 bases, with 15 bases between. Germline V CDR1 and CDR2: MNHEY, SMNVEV (reference sequence). The CDR3 totals 14 residues. The CDR3 region has the DNA TGTGCCAGCAGTCTCACCTCAATTGGGCAGCCCCAGCATTTT. Protein: CASSLTSIGQPQHF.

The chain links TRBV5-1 to TRBJ1-1; tentative D call: TRBD1 (6 bases). V lost 0 bases and J lost 7, with 22 bases in between. Germline CDR1 and CDR2: SGHRS and YFSETQ. The CDR3 has 17 amino acids. The CDR3 loop reads CASSLAGLGAIYGEAFF. DNA of the CDR3: TGCGCCAGCAGCTTGGCCGGGTTGGGGGCAATTTACGGTGAAGCTTTCTTT. The entire variable domain, with the rest obtained from reference TRBV5-1 and TRBJ1-1, is as follows: KAGVTQTPRYLIKTRGQQVTLSCSPISGHRSVSWYQQTPGQGLQFLFEYFSETQRNKGNFPGRFSGRQFSNSRSEMNVSTLELGDSALYLCASSLAGLGAIYGEAFFGQGTRLTVV.

This rearrangement joins TRBV10-1 to TRBJ2-1; D might be TRBD2 (5 bases). This CDR3 contains 15 residues. Per the germline V gene, CDR1 is WNHNN and CDR2 is SYGVQD (reference sequence). The V gene lost 2 bases and the J gene lost 3 bases, with 11 bases spanning the gap. The CDR3 nucleotides read TGCGCCAGCAGTGAGCCCAGCGGAGGCTACAATGAGCAGTTCTTC. Translated, it gives CASSEPSGGYNEQFF.

This chain links TRBV5-4 with TRBJ1-6, with D hard to call. Germline CDR1 SGHNT, CDR2 YYREEE (reference sequence). This CDR3 has 14 amino acids. V lost 1 base and J 6 bases, leaving 8 bases between the germline ends. The CDR3 protein is CASSLRSLNSPLHF. CDR3 nucleotides: TGTGCCAGCAGCTTGCGAAGCCTTAATTCACCCCTCCACTTT.

The DNA of the CDR3 is TGTGCCAGCAGTTACCCGGGACATCACTACGAGCAGTACTTC. It codes for CASSYPGHHYEQYF. The chain uses TRBV6-2 or TRBV6-3 and TRBJ2-7; D might be TRBD1 (6 bases). The CDR3 spans 14 residues. V lost 2 bases to trimming and J lost 3 bases, with 11 bases between them. CDR1 is MNHEY and CDR2 is SVGEGT in the germline V gene.

V is TRBV28 and J is TRBJ1-5, with 7 nucleotides matching TRBD1. CDR1 and CDR2 (germline): MDHEN, SYDVKM. The CDR3 runs 15 residues. The junction had 4 bases not matched to a gene; V was cut back by 2 bases and J by 3 bases. The CDR3: CASSLKDRYNQPQHF. CDR3 DNA: TGTGCCAGCAGTTTAAAGGACAGGTACAATCAGCCCCAGCATTTT. The complete variable domain, with remaining parts taken from reference TRBV28 and TRBJ1-5, reads DVKVTQSSRYLVKRTGEKVFLECVQDMDHENMFWYRQDPGLGLRLIYFSYDVKMKEKGDIPEGYSVSREKKERFSLILESASTNQTSMYLCASSLKDRYNQPQHFGDGTRLSIL.

Comments on this clone: One end of the junction varies from germline; a read error may be responsible. The V call is TRBV3-1 (or the pseudogene TRBV3-2), the J call TRBJ2-1; D may be TRBD2 (5 bases). The germline V gene encodes CDR1 LGHDT and CDR2 YNNKEL (reference sequence). This CDR3 spans 15 amino acids. CDR3 in amino acids: CASTQFGGSNNEQFF. For the CDR3, the DNA is TGTGCCAGCACCCAATTTGGCGGGTCCAACAATGAGCAGTTCTTC.